The T cell receptor (beta chain) under discussion was sequenced for a study of spatial heterogeneity in lung cancer. Documented time point: sample taken at primary tumor resection. TCRs were sequenced from unsorted whole RNA of tumor, nontumor lung or PBMC. The donor group consisted of over 55 patients who had untreated, early-stage non-small cell lung cancer. TCRdb fed the 5' RACE reads into MiXCR, producing one record per CDR3 protein. The sample has about 75,000 distinct CDR3 sequences, 13% seen once. In germline, CDR1 is GTSNPN, CDR2 SVGIG (reference sequence). The CDR3 contains 15 residues. V lost 4 bases, J lost 1 base, and 6 bases stayed unmatched.

Sequences were derived from PBMCs, sampled at surgery. This receptor was identified in a male donor with early-stage non-small cell lung cancer. The genes are TRBV30 and TRBJ2-1, with 8 bases matching TRBD2. This chain's CDR3 is CAWMSGSWSYNEQFF. Written as DNA, the CDR3 is TGTGCCTGGATGAGCGGGAGTTGGTCCTACAATGAGCAGTTCTTC. The full variable domain, rest sourced from reference TRBV30 and TRBJ2-1, is SQTIHQWPATLVQPVGSPLSLECTVEGTSNPNLYWYRQAAGRGLQLLFYSVGIGQISSEVPQNLSASRPQDRQFILSSKKLLLSDSGFYLCAWMSGSWSYNEQFFGPGTRLTVL.